The text below deals with one TCR beta chain. What it binds is unknown. Primers used in a second PCR of roughly 6 to 11 cycles were a sample-barcoded 5' primer and a J-beta primer mix. TCRdb redid the calling of the 5' RACE reads with MiXCR, one entry per CDR3 protein. The data contain 750,000 to 850,000 distinct CDR3 sequences, about 25% of them singletons. These data belong to a study of blood T cells in healthy people across ages. V trimming: 5 bases; J trimming: 7 bases; junction bases outside the gene matches: 11. CDR3 length: 15 amino acids. The germline CDR1 and CDR2 sequences are SGHVS and FNYEAQ. Study results and limitations: Age showed a roughly linear inverse relationship with TCR beta diversity per million T cells.

The sample also formed part of further work on T cells of mothers and their children.

Sequenced: blood. The sequence came from a boy aged 5 to 17 in good health. The V call is TRBV7-6, the J call TRBJ1-5, with 7 bases matching TRBD1. For the CDR3, the DNA is TGTGCCAGCAGCACCGACAGGGCAAGGGGGCAGCCCCAGCATTTT. As protein: CASSTDRARGQPQHF.